This T cell receptor beta chain was sequenced for a study of regulatory T cells in long-lasting Graves disease. Points from the study as a whole: New patients shared 970 or so public clonotypes, and persistent patients shared more, with 2,500 to 3,000. Segments TRBV28, TRBJ1-2 and TRBJ2-5 showed preferential usage in persistent disease.

Germline V lookup: CDR1 GTSNPN, CDR2 SVGIG (reference sequence). The CDR3 consists of 12 residues. V shed 4 bases and J 2 bases; nucleotides not matched to a gene: 0. Arm-PCR with iRepertoire HTBI primers amplified the CDR3 regions for these TCR beta libraries. Per the original data handling: Overall, samples carried more than 55 TRBV and approximately 14 TRBJ segments. One entry per CDR3 protein results from TCRdb running MiXCR on the multiplex PCR reads. V and J calls and clone size were set by TCRdb, not the authors. The repertoire holds about 320,000 distinct CDR3 sequences, with 15% to 20% as singletons. This clonotype occurred many times. What it binds is not known. The time point denotes: newly diagnosed GD, antithyroid drugs for less than 3 months. PBMC-derived RNA was used for the TCR library. The peripheral blood volume drawn was approximately 9 milliliters, and it was collected into EDTA tubes.

The material sequenced was peripheral blood mononuclear cells (PBMCs), taken at new diagnosis, from a patient treated with antithyroid drugs. The sequence derives from a female donor with Graves disease. This chain connects TRBV30 to TRBJ2-7; 9 bases match TRBD2. CDR3 coding DNA: TGTGCCTGGACTAGCGGGACCTACGAGCAGTACTTC. It yields the protein CAWTSGTYEQYF.